This T cell receptor beta chain is drawn from a study of T-cell reconstitution after alpha-beta-depleted transplantation in children. Overall study findings and caveats: It was surviving recipient T cells and thymic progenitors that gave some patients high TCRbeta diversity at day 60. When one year had passed after transplant, most T-cell counts and diversity came from newly produced T cells. In patients about two months after transplant, alpha-beta T cells reportedly arose from several hundred expanded graft clones.

On this clonotype itself: Its cognate antigen is unknown.

Preparing the TCRbeta library involved the use of unique molecular identifiers. TCRdb re-called the PCR reads with MiXCR, one entry per CDR3 protein. The data show some 290,000 distinct CDR3 sequences, around 25% seen once. This material consisted of PBMCs, mostly from graft donor cells, taken 180 days after TCRalphabeta/CD19-depleted stem cell transplant. The clonotype originates from a male patient under 18 who had a stem cell transplant for acute lymphoblastic leukemia, so the T cells may come from the graft donor.

The CDR3 loop is CAMSSGPQETQYF. The CDR3 region has the DNA TGTGCCATGTCGTCAGGCCCTCAAGAGACCCAGTACTTC. V gene TRBV10-3 combines with J gene TRBJ2-5; D remains unclear. CDR3 length: 13 residues. Germline CDR1 ENHRY, CDR2 SYGVKD. Trimming pared 9 bases from V and 2 bases from J, leaving 13 bases between.